A single sample gave rise to the 27 T cell receptor beta chains below, sequenced in a study of metastatic and nonmetastatic thyroid tumors. Patients underwent thyroid surgery, and none had received any treatment before it. TCRdb re-clonotyped the PCR reads through MiXCR. The data contain around 44,000 clones, around 28% of them seen just once; the ten biggest clones take up 9.9%. The material sequenced was blood. These receptors were taken from a male donor with papillary thyroid cancer or a benign thyroid nodule (not recorded which). Some clones in this sample may be carry-over from other donors' samples.

This clone was recorded many times. The gene calls are TRBV4-1 and TRBJ1-2, with 9 bases identical to TRBD1. V lost 2 bases to trimming and J lost 8 bases; unmatched junction nucleotides: 18. Germline-derived CDR1 and CDR2 are MGHRA and YSYEKL. This CDR3 contains 18 residues. CDR3 sequence reads: CASSQTPGTGPGLEGYTF. DNA of the CDR3: TGCGCCAGCAGCCAAACCCCCGGGACAGGGCCGGGACTTGAGGGCTACACCTTC.

This clone appeared a few times. The chain joins TRBV19 to TRBJ1-6; possibly TRBD1 for D (6 bases). Germline V gene lookup returns CDR1 LNHDA and CDR2 SQIVND (reference sequence). The V end lost 6 bases, the J end lost 0 bases, and 15 bases lay between the germline ends. The CDR3 covers 17 residues. CDR3 residues: CASSPGTLPSYNSPLHF. CDR3 nucleotides: TGTGCCAGTAGCCCCGGGACATTACCCTCCTATAATTCACCCCTCCACTTT.

This clone has a count of ten or more. CDR3 bases: TGTGCCAGCAGCTTCGGGGTAGGGTACACTGAAGCTTTCTTT. Amino acid sequence: CASSFGVGYTEAFF. The chain employs TRBV7-9 and TRBJ1-1; D uncertain. This CDR3 is 14 amino acids long. Germline V gene sequence: CDR1 SEHNR, CDR2 FQNEAQ (reference sequence). The germline V and J ends were trimmed by 3 bases and 3 bases, with 11 bases remaining between them.

This clone was counted ten times or more. The chain recombines TRBV29-1 with TRBJ1-2; TRBD1 matches 7 bases. The length of the CDR3 is 13 residues. Germline loops: CDR1 SQVTM, CDR2 ANQGSEA. The trim removed 7 bases at V and 4 bases at J, leaving 9 bases unmatched. The CDR3 region is CSAGGGPTYGYTF. The CDR3 region has the DNA TGCAGCGCAGGGGGAGGCCCTACCTATGGCTACACCTTC.

V gene TRBV12-3 or TRBV12-4 combines with J gene TRBJ2-7; D gene uncertain. The CDR3 extends over 16 amino acids. Deletions cut 3 bases from V and 0 bases from J, with 15 bases between. The CDR3 here is CASSLGGLLSSYEQYF. In DNA, the CDR3 is TGTGCCAGCAGTTTGGGCGGCCTCCTCAGCTCCTACGAGCAGTACTTC.

The chain carries TRBV5-1 and TRBJ2-1; D perhaps matches TRBD1 (6 bases). The V gene lost 4 bases and the J gene lost 9 bases, with 23 bases spanning the gap. This CDR3 is 16 amino acids long. The germline gives CDR1 SGHRS, CDR2 YFSETQ. The CDR3 DNA sequence: TGCGCCAGCAGCGGAATAGCTAGCAGGGGTGGGGGTGAGCAGTTCTTC. Its translation: CASSGIASRGGGEQFF.

This clone has just a few counts. The chain is built from TRBV6-1 and TRBJ2-1; 8 bases fit TRBD1. CDR1 MNHNS and CDR2 SASEGT come from the germline V gene. The CDR3 loop spans 12 amino acids. V shed 4 bases and J 16 bases; nucleotides not matched to a gene: 9. The CDR3 region is CASSVGTGMYFF. The CDR3 DNA sequence: TGTGCCAGCAGTGTAGGGACAGGTATGTATTTCTTC.

This clone appeared many times. This rearrangement joins TRBV7-3 to TRBJ2-5; D might be TRBD1 (5 bases). The CDR3 consists of 15 residues. V dropped 1 base and J dropped 2 bases, with 11 bases sitting between them. The germline gives CDR1 SGHTA, CDR2 FQGTGA. The CDR3: CASSLRGDLQETQYF. The DNA of the CDR3 is TGTGCCAGCAGCTTAAGGGGCGACTTACAAGAGACCCAGTACTTC.

The table lists this clone with many counts. J is TRBJ1-4 and V is TRBV5-6, with D uncertain. The CDR3 has 13 amino acids. The germline V gene has CDR1 SGHDT and CDR2 YYEEEE. V dropped 4 bases and J dropped 5 bases, with 9 bases sitting between them. The CDR3: CASSVVLNEKLFF. The DNA for the CDR3 is TGTGCCAGCAGCGTCGTCCTGAATGAAAAACTGTTTTTT. Filled out from reference TRBV5-6 and TRBJ1-4, the complete variable domain reads DAGVTQSPTHLIKTRGQQVTLRCSPKSGHDTVSWYQQALGQGPQFIFQYYEEEERQRGNFPDRFSGHQFPNYSSELNVNALLLGDSALYLCASSVVLNEKLFFGSGTQLSVL.

This chain uses TRBV24-1 with TRBJ2-5; D gene uncertain. Per the germline V gene, CDR1 is KGHDR and CDR2 is SFDVKD. This CDR3 is 15 amino acids long. Trimming removed 3 bases at V and 5 bases at J, with 15 bases between. The CDR3 spells CATSDLSCGGETQYF. The CDR3 bases are TGTGCCACCAGTGATCTATCGTGTGGTGGGGAGACCCAGTACTTC.

This chain connects TRBV5-1 to TRBJ1-6; D remains unclear. V shed 4 bases and J shed 8 bases, with 13 bases lying between them. CDR3 size: 14 residues. Germline CDR1 and CDR2: SGHRS and YFSETQ. Here the CDR3 DNA reads TGCGCCAGCAGCCCGACACCCGGGGATTCACCCCTCCACTTT. It specifies CASSPTPGDSPLHF.

The chain recombines TRBV15 with TRBJ2-7; D is unresolved. Looked up from germline, CDR1 is LNHNV and CDR2 is YYDKDF (reference sequence). The CDR3 spans 13 residues. V was trimmed by 1 base and J by 6 bases, leaving 10 bases between them. For the CDR3, the DNA is TGTGCCACCAGCAGAGTTGAAGCGCTCGAGCAGTACTTC. Translation: CATSRVEALEQYF.

For this clone: A much larger clone differs from this one at a single base, so this may be a read error. The V call is TRBV5-1, the J call TRBJ2-5; 8 bases map to TRBD2. This CDR3 is 14 amino acids long. J lost 1 base, V lost 4 bases, and 3 bases had no gene match. Germline CDR1 and CDR2: SGHRS and YFSETQ. The CDR3 here is CASSRGGSQETQYF. The CDR3 region has the DNA TGCGCCAGCAGCCGCGGGGGGAGCCAAGAGACCCAGTACTTC.

Here the CDR3 DNA reads TGTGCCAGCAGCGCCTCCGGGACGGAGACCTACGAGCAGTACTTC. This sequence encodes CASSASGTETYEQYF. The chain recombines TRBV7-2 with TRBJ2-7; D tentatively fits TRBD1 or TRBD2 (5 bases each). The CDR3 has 15 residues. Trimming stripped 5 bases from V and 2 bases from J, with 16 bases between. Germline CDR1 is SGHTA and CDR2 is FQGNSA.

The chain has TRBV10-2 and TRBJ2-7; 9 nucleotides line up with TRBD1. There are 16 residues in the CDR3. With 3 bases clipped from V and 5 bases from J, the junction kept 11 bases outside the gene matches. CDR1 is WSHSY and CDR2 is SAAADI in the germline V gene. Here the CDR3 reads CASSDPGGQGPNEQYF. In nucleotides, the CDR3 is TGCGCCAGCAGTGACCCTGGGGGACAGGGTCCCAACGAGCAGTACTTC.

This clone has a count of ten or more. The J gene is TRBJ2-7, the V gene TRBV11-3, with D possibly TRBD1 on 5 matching bases. V lost 4 bases, J lost 4 bases, and 11 bases lay in between. Germline-derived CDR1 and CDR2 are SGHNT and YENEEA. The CDR3 spans 13 residues. The DNA of the CDR3 is TGTGCCAGCAGCTCAGGGTTCGGTTACGAGCAGTACTTC. Translated, it gives CASSSGFGYEQYF. The full variable domain, completed using reference TRBV11-3 and TRBJ2-7, is EAGVVQSPRYKIIEKKQPVAFWCNPISGHNTLYWYLQNLGQGPELLIRYENEEAVDDSQLPKDRFSAERLKGVDSTLKIQPAELGDSAVYLCASSSGFGYEQYFGPGTRLTVT.

As regards this clone: The junction shows a germline mismatch at one end, possibly a read error. This rearrangement joins TRBV2 to TRBJ1-5; D may be TRBD1 (6 bases). The CDR3 has 14 residues. CDR1 and CDR2 (germline): SNHLY, FYNNEI. The CDR3 coding sequence is TGTGCCAGCAGTGAAGAACAGGGAAATCAGCCCCGGCATTTT. The encoded protein is CASSEEQGNQPRHF.

This clone was recorded many times. The chain couples TRBV20-1 to TRBJ2-1; the D gene is possibly TRBD2 (5 bases). The ends were cut back, 3 bases at V and 6 bases at J, with 27 bases in the middle. This CDR3 has 18 residues. Germline values: CDR1 DFQATT, CDR2 SNEGSKA (reference sequence). The DNA for the CDR3 is TGCAGTGCTAGGGTTCTCTCGAGGGCCAGTTCGACCCCCAATGAGCAGTTCTTC. This sequence encodes CSARVLSRASSTPNEQFF.

This clone was recorded at least ten times. The chain combines TRBV19 with TRBJ1-6; possible D gene TRBD1, 5 bases. The V gene lost 3 bases and the J gene lost 8 bases, with 20 bases spanning the gap. Per the germline V gene, CDR1 is LNHDA and CDR2 is SQIVND (reference sequence). This CDR3 spans 17 amino acids. CDR3 nucleotides: TGTGCCAGTAGTATCGGGGGGACCGCCGTGGTGGATTCACCCCTCCACTTT. It is translated as CASSIGGTAVVDSPLHF.

The chain uses TRBV6-1 and TRBJ1-2, with TRBD1 matching over 7 bases. Trimming removed 6 bases from V and 7 bases from J; junction bases left unmatched: 14. This CDR3 comprises 15 residues. CDR1 is MNHNS, CDR2 SASEGT, per germline. CDR3: CASSSYGQVSGGYTF. CDR3 coding DNA: TGTGCCAGCAGCTCCTACGGACAGGTCTCTGGTGGCTACACCTTC.

A few counts support this clone. Its ends do not fully match the called genes, so a read error is possible. This sequence joins TRBV6-2 or TRBV6-3 and TRBJ2-1; D perhaps matches TRBD2 (5 bases). The CDR3 is made up of 14 amino acids. Germline assignment: CDR1 MNHEY and CDR2 SVGEGT. CDR3 in DNA: TGTGCCAGCAGTTACTCGGCGAGGCGGGCTGAGCATTTCTTC. Protein sequence: CASSYSARRAEHFF.

V gene TRBV3-1 combines with J gene TRBJ1-6; D remains unclear. V lost 6 bases and J lost 9, with 9 bases in between. The CDR3 extends over 12 amino acids. Germline CDR1 reads LGHDT; CDR2 reads YNNKEL (reference sequence). The CDR3 sequence is CASRRDLSPLHF. Written as DNA, the CDR3 is TGTGCCAGCAGGCGAGATCTTTCACCCCTCCACTTT.

There are many counts of this clone. The genes are TRBV25-1 and TRBJ2-7; D not resolved. Per the germline V gene, CDR1 is MGHDK and CDR2 is SYGVNS. The CDR3 totals 13 residues. The V end lost 5 bases, the J end lost 1 base, and 9 bases lay between the germline ends. Here the CDR3 reads CASSSPKSYEQYF. CDR3 coding DNA: TGTGCCAGCAGTAGCCCGAAGTCCTACGAGCAGTACTTC.

This clone was observed at least ten times. This sequence joins TRBV5-1 and TRBJ2-7; tentatively, D is TRBD1 (6 bases). Germline V gene lookup returns CDR1 SGHRS and CDR2 YFSETQ. The CDR3 length is 12 residues. V was clipped by 0 bases and J by 5 bases, with 6 bases between them. CDR3 coding DNA: TGCGCCAGCAGCTTGGGACAGGACGAGCAGTACTTC. Residues: CASSLGQDEQYF.

This clone was seen ten or more times. V is TRBV6-4 and J is TRBJ2-7; D is unresolved. V was trimmed by 3 bases and J by 6 bases, leaving 12 bases between them. Germline V gene sequence: CDR1 MRHNA, CDR2 SNTAGT. The CDR3 contains 13 residues. This CDR3 is CASSEVVSSEQYF. CDR3 nucleotide sequence: TGTGCCAGCAGTGAAGTTGTAAGTAGCGAGCAGTACTTC.

The chain has TRBV5-6 and TRBJ2-7; the D gene is possibly TRBD2 (6 bases). V gave up 4 bases and J gave up 1 base, with 15 bases separating them. The germline V gene encodes CDR1 SGHDT and CDR2 YYEEEE. The CDR3 extends over 15 amino acids. This CDR3 reads CASSPSVAPSYEQYF. In DNA, the CDR3 is TGTGCCAGCAGCCCTAGCGTCGCTCCTTCCTACGAGCAGTACTTC.

V usage is TRBV5-6 and J usage is TRBJ1-2; D might be TRBD1 (6 bases). Germline loops: CDR1 SGHDT, CDR2 YYEEEE. CDR3 size: 13 residues. Trimming left V 3 bases short and J 8 bases short, with 14 bases between. As DNA, the CDR3 is TGTGCCAGCAGCTCCCGGGGGGGGCAGGGCTACACCTTC. The encoded protein is CASSSRGGQGYTF.